This is a list of T cell receptor beta chains from one sample in a study of blood T cell repertoires in COVID-19. The repertoire was sequenced with immunoSEQ multiplex PCR; TCRdb's copy has only in-frame clones and lacks some. The sample consists of more than 80,000 clones, roughly 87% of them appearing once. The sequencing sample was made of peripheral blood. The source of these receptors is a man in his late teens or twenties with COVID-19, enrolled during active disease. CDR3s include the opening cysteine and the closing phenylalanine or tryptophan. Each record gives: clone size, J gene, V gene, D gene, CDR3 protein, CDR3 DNA. A D gene is named only where the DNA matches it firmly. Rows may omit the clone size; those that give it use once, few, many or a size class.

NA TRBJ2-7 TRBV11-2 NA CASSLGGGRSSYEQYF TGTGCCAGCAGCTTAGGGGGGGGCCGAAGCTCCTACGAGCAGTACTTC
NA TRBJ2-3 TRBV24-1 NA CATSDLAPSPGFSTDTQYF TGTGCCACCAGTGATCTAGCCCCTTCGCCCGGCTTTAGCACAGATACGCAGTATTTT
once TRBJ1-5 TRBV27 NA CASSLNGGYNQPQHF TGTGCCAGCAGTTTAAACGGGGGTTACAATCAGCCCCAGCATTTT
NA TRBJ2-3 TRBV7-2 NA CASSPSPGDTQYF TGTGCCAGCAGCCCAAGTCCCGGAGATACGCAGTATTTT
NA TRBJ1-1 TRBV5-4 NA CASSLPHMNTEAFF TGTGCCAGCAGCTTGCCACACATGAACACTGAAGCTTTCTTT
NA TRBJ2-7 TRBV7-6 NA CASSAQGPSSYEQYF TGTGCCAGCAGCGCCCAGGGGCCGAGCTCCTACGAGCAGTACTTC
NA TRBJ2-1 TRBV6-4 NA CASSDGALSYNEQFF TGTGCCAGCAGTGACGGGGCGCTCTCCTACAATGAGCAGTTCTTC
NA TRBJ1-4 TRBV7-9 NA CASSSRNEKLLF TGTGCCAGCAGCTCACGAAATGAAAAACTGCTTTTT
NA TRBJ2-7 TRBV14 NA CASSQVRGTRDYEQYF TGTGCCAGCAGCCAAGTCCGAGGGACACGGGATTACGAGCAGTACTTC
NA TRBJ2-2 TRBV7-3 TRBD2 CASSLGLAGEDGELFF TGTGCCAGCAGCTTAGGCCTAGCGGGAGAGGACGGGGAGCTGTTTTTT
once TRBJ1-6 TRBV19 NA CASTGGRVFHF TGTGCCAGTACCGGGGGAAGGGTGTTCCACTTT
NA TRBJ1-1 TRBV2 TRBD1 CASSEEGTGYRTEAFF TGTGCCAGCAGTGAAGAGGGGACAGGGTACCGGACTGAAGCTTTCTTT
once TRBJ1-5 TRBV27 NA CASSPAGSNQPQHF TGTGCCAGCAGCCCGGCAGGGTCCAATCAGCCCCAGCATTTT
NA TRBJ2-7 TRBV29-1 TRBD2 CSVETSGSSYEQYF TGCAGCGTGGAAACTAGCGGTTCTTCCTACGAGCAGTACTTC
once TRBJ1-1 TRBV7-9 NA CASSLGSTEAFF TGTGCCAGCAGCTTGGGGAGTACTGAAGCTTTCTTT
NA TRBJ2-7 TRBV7-2 TRBD1 CASSSLSRDRAKPYEQYF TGTGCCAGCAGCTCACTCTCGCGGGACAGGGCCAAACCCTACGAGCAGTACTTC
NA TRBJ2-1 TRBV7-3 NA CASSLGTAPNEQFF TGTGCCAGCAGCTTAGGGACTGCCCCTAATGAGCAGTTCTTC
NA TRBJ2-1 TRBV3-1/TRBV3-2 TRBD2 CASSQAPSGPALYNEQFF TGTGCCAGCAGCCAAGCCCCTAGCGGGCCGGCCCTGTACAATGAGCAGTTCTTC
NA TRBJ2-5 TRBV15 NA CATSRAPTLGLIQETQYF TGTGCCACCAGCAGAGCGCCTACCCTGGGACTCATACAAGAGACCCAGTACTTC
NA TRBJ2-7 TRBV9 TRBD2 CASSHGASGETYEQYF TGTGCCAGCAGCCATGGGGCTAGCGGGGAGACCTACGAGCAGTACTTC
NA TRBJ2-3 TRBV5-1 TRBD2 CASSLYGTSGLPRDTQYF TGCGCCAGCAGCTTATATGGGACTAGCGGGCTCCCTCGGGATACGCAGTATTTT
NA TRBJ2-1 TRBV27 TRBD2 CASSLPTSGRYNEQFF TGTGCCAGCAGTCTCCCGACTAGCGGGAGGTACAATGAGCAGTTCTTC
few TRBJ2-4 TRBV28 TRBD1 CASSPGTGNIQYF TGTGCCAGCAGTCCAGGGACAGGGAACATTCAGTACTTC
NA TRBJ1-2 TRBV28 NA CASSRTGFYGYTF TGTGCCAGCAGTCGAACAGGTTTTTATGGCTACACCTTC
NA TRBJ2-1 TRBV19 TRBD1 CASSIGGTGADEQFF TGTGCCAGTAGTATAGGTGGGACAGGGGCCGATGAGCAGTTCTTC
NA TRBJ2-7 TRBV28 TRBD1 CASSLGQARYEQYF TGTGCCAGCAGTTTAGGACAGGCCCGCTACGAGCAGTACTTC
NA TRBJ1-5 TRBV4-2 TRBD1 CASSQSGTGGSQPQHF TGTGCCAGCAGCCAATCAGGGACAGGGGGAAGTCAGCCCCAGCATTTT
NA TRBJ2-1 TRBV7-2 NA CASSLYRSGEQFF TGTGCCAGCAGCTTATACCGGAGCGGTGAGCAGTTCTTC
NA TRBJ1-2 TRBV28 TRBD1 CASSLGDRVYGYTF TGTGCCAGCAGTTTAGGGGACAGGGTCTATGGCTACACCTTC
NA TRBJ2-7 TRBV2 NA CASRAALHSYEQYF TGTGCCAGCAGGGCCGCACTACACTCTTACGAGCAGTACTTC
NA TRBJ2-7 TRBV5-4 NA CASRSQGTYEQYF TGTGCCAGCAGGTCCCAGGGTACCTACGAGCAGTACTTC
NA TRBJ2-7 TRBV7-9 TRBD2 CASSPDSGRGYEQYF TGTGCCAGCAGCCCCGATAGCGGGAGGGGTTACGAGCAGTACTTC
NA TRBJ1-1 TRBV9 NA CASSVSTGTEAFF TGTGCCAGCAGCGTTTCAACCGGCACTGAAGCTTTCTTT